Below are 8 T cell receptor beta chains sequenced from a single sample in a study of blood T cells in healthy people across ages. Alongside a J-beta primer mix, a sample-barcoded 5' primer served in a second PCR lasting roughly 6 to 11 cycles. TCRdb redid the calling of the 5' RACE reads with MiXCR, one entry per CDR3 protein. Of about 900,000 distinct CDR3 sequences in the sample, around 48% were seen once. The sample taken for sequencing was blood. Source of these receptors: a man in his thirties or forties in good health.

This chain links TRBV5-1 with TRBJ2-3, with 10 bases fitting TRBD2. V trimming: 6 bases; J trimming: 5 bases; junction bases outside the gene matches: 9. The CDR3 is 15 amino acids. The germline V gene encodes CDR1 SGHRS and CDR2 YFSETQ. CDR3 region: CASKAAGGPGDTQYF. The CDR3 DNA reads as TGCGCCAGCAAAGCAGCGGGAGGGCCGGGAGATACGCAGTATTTT.

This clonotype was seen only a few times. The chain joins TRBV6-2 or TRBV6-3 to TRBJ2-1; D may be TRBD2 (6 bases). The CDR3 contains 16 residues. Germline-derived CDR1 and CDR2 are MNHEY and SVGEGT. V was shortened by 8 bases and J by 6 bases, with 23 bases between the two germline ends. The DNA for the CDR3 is TGTGCCAGCGGAACCGGGACTCTGCCGGGGGTCAATGAGCAGTTCTTC. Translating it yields CASGTGTLPGVNEQFF.

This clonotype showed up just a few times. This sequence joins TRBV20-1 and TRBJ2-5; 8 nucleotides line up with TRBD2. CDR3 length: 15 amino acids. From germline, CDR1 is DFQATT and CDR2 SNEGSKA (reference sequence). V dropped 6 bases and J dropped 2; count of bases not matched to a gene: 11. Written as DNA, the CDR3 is TGCAGTGCCGTAGAGGGCGGGGGGCCGCAAGAGACCCAGTACTTC. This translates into CSAVEGGGPQETQYF.

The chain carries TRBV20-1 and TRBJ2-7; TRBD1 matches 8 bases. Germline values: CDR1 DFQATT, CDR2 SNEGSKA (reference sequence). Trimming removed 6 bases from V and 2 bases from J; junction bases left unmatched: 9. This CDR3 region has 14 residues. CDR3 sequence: CSATDRGWAYEQYF. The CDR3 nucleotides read TGCAGTGCAACCGACAGGGGATGGGCCTACGAGCAGTACTTC.

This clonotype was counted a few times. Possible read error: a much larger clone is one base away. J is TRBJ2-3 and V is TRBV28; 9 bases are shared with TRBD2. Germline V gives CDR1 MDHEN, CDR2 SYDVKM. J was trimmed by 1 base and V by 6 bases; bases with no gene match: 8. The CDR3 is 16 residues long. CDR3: CASSRMASGGTDTQYF. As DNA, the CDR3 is TGTGCCAGCAGCCGTATGGCTAGCGGGGGCACAGATACGCAGTATTTT.

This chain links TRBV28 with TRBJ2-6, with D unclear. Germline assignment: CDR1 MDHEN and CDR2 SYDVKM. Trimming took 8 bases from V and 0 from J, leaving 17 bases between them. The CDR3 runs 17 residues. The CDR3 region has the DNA TGTGCCAGCGGTATGAGGCCAGTGCCCTCTGGGGCCAACGTCCTGACTTTC. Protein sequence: CASGMRPVPSGANVLTF.

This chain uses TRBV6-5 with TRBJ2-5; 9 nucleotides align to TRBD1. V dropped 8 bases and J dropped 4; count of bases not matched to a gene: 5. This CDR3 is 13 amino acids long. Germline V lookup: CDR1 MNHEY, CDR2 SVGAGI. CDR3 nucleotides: TGTGCCAGCGGACAGGGGTACCGAGAGACCCAGTACTTC. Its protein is CASGQGYRETQYF.

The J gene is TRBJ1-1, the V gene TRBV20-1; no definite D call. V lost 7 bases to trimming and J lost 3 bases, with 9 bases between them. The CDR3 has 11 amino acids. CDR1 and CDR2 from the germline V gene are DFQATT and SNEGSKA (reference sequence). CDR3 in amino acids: CSGALDTEAFF. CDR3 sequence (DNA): TGCAGTGGGGCTTTGGACACTGAAGCTTTCTTT.